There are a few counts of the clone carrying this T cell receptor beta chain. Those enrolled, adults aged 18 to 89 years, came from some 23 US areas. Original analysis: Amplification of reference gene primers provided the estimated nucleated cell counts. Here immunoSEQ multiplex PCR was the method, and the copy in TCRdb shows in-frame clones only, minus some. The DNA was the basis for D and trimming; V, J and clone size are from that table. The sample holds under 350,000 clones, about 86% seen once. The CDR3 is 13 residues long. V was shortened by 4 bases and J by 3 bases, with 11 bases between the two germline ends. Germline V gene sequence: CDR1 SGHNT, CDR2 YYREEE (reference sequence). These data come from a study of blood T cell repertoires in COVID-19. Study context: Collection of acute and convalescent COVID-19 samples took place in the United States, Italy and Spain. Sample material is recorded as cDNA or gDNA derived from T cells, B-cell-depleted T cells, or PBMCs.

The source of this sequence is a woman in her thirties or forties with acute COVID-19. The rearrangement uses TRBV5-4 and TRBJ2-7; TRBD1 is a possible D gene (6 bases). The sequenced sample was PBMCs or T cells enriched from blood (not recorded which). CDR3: CASSLDRNYEQYF. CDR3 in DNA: TGTGCCAGCAGCCTAGACAGGAACTACGAGCAGTACTTC.